The 21 T cell receptor beta chains below come from one sample, sequenced in a study of blood T cell repertoires in COVID-19. Method: immunoSEQ multiplex PCR; TCRdb's copy keeps in-frame clones and lacks some. This table has 85,000 to 130,000 clones, approximately 90% appearing once. Sequenced material: peripheral blood. Every receptor here comes from a man aged 55 to 70 with acute or convalescent COVID-19.

The V call is TRBV28, the J call TRBJ1-6; 10 bases agree with TRBD1. In germline, CDR1 is MDHEN, CDR2 SYDVKM. J gave up 0 bases and V 5 bases, and 13 bases lay outside the gene matches. This CDR3 is 20 amino acids long. In DNA, the CDR3 is TGTGCCAGCAGTCTGCCCAAAGACAGGGGGCTTAGCTCCTATAATTCACCCCTCCACTTT. As protein: CASSLPKDRGLSSYNSPLHF.

This rearrangement joins TRBV18 to TRBJ2-7, with a tentative D call TRBD1 (6 bases). CDR3 size: 14 residues. Trimming removed 4 bases from V and 0 bases from J, with 10 bases in between. Germline CDR1 is KGHSH and CDR2 is LQKENI. Here the CDR3 DNA reads TGTGCCAGCTCACTCAAGGGGGACTCCTACGAGCAGTACGTC. Protein sequence: CASSLKGDSYEQYV.

This rearrangement joins TRBV3-1 (or the pseudogene TRBV3-2) to TRBJ2-1, with 9 bases fitting TRBD2. V lost 4 bases and J lost 7; bases outside the gene matches: 5. The CDR3 is 14 residues long. Germline V lookup: CDR1 LGHDT, CDR2 YNNKEL (reference sequence). CDR3 region: CASSLAGAWNEQFF. The DNA for the CDR3 is TGTGCCAGCAGCCTAGCGGGAGCGTGGAATGAGCAGTTCTTC.

This chain connects TRBV5-4 to TRBJ2-3, with 8 bases that match TRBD2. The CDR3 sequence is 17 residues long. Losses at the gene ends were 3 bases for V and 1 base for J; bases not matched to a gene: 10. Per germline, CDR1 SGHNT and CDR2 YYREEE (reference sequence). Here the CDR3 DNA reads TGTGCCAGCAGCTCCCCCCGGGAGGGCCTCGGCACAGATACGCAGTATTTT. Amino acids: CASSSPREGLGTDTQYF. The whole variable domain, filled in from reference TRBV5-4 and TRBJ2-3, reads ETGVTQSPTHLIKTRGQQVTLRCSSQSGHNTVSWYQQALGQGPQFIFQYYREEENGRGNFPPRFSGLQFPNYSSELNVNALELDDSALYLCASSSPREGLGTDTQYFGPGTRLTVL.

The chain has TRBV11-3 and TRBJ1-4, with TRBD1 as a possible D gene (6 bases). The CDR3 totals 16 residues. From germline, CDR1 is SGHNT and CDR2 YENEEA. V dropped 1 base and J dropped 3 bases, with 12 bases sitting between them. The CDR3 spells CASSLAGRGPNEKLFF. DNA of the CDR3: TGTGCCAGCAGCTTAGCGGGCAGGGGTCCTAATGAAAAACTGTTTTTT.

The chain uses TRBV30 and TRBJ1-6; D is possibly TRBD1 (5 bases). CDR3 length equals 13 residues. The ends were cut back, 5 bases at V and 7 bases at J, with 12 bases in the middle. Germline V CDR1 and CDR2: GTSNPN, SVGIG (reference sequence). CDR3 in amino acids: CAWEGLGNSPLHF. The CDR3 region has the DNA TGTGCCTGGGAGGGACTGGGGAATTCACCCCTCCACTTT.

The genes are TRBV3-1 (or the pseudogene TRBV3-2) and TRBJ1-2; D perhaps matches TRBD1 (6 bases). Germline CDR1 LGHDT, CDR2 YNNKEL (reference sequence). The V gene lost 4 bases and the J gene lost 4 bases, with 16 bases spanning the gap. CDR3 size: 15 residues. CDR3 protein: CASSPRGGAGYGYTF. The CDR3 bases are TGTGCCAGCAGCCCGAGGGGGGGCGCAGGCTATGGCTACACCTTC.

The chain employs TRBV20-1 and TRBJ1-5; D is perhaps TRBD1 (5 bases). The V gene lost 3 bases and the J gene lost 5 bases, with 20 bases spanning the gap. The CDR3 is 16 amino acids. From germline, CDR1 is DFQATT and CDR2 SNEGSKA (reference sequence). For the CDR3, the DNA is TGCAGTGCTAGTGATCAGTTGCGGGACGAATATCAGCCCCAGCATTTT. Residues: CSASDQLRDEYQPQHF.

The chain carries TRBV19 and TRBJ1-1, with TRBD1 matching over 9 bases. The CDR3 runs to 16 residues. Trimming at V came to 5 bases and at J to 5 bases, leaving 12 bases not matched to a gene. CDR1 LNHDA and CDR2 SQIVND come from the germline V gene (reference sequence). The CDR3 sequence: CASSLLPGQGGTEAFF. The CDR3 DNA reads as TGTGCCAGTAGTTTACTACCGGGACAGGGTGGAACTGAAGCTTTCTTT.

The genes are TRBV9 and TRBJ2-2; D is undetermined. CDR1 is SGDLS and CDR2 is YYNGEE in the germline V gene. V lost 0 bases to trimming and J lost 3 bases, with 12 bases between them. This CDR3 is 16 amino acids long. CDR3 residues: CASSVGLREHTGELFF. The CDR3 DNA sequence: TGTGCCAGCAGCGTAGGCTTGAGAGAGCACACCGGGGAGCTGTTTTTT.

The gene calls are TRBV21-1 and TRBJ1-6. TRBV21-1 constitutes a pseudogene. The CDR3 covers 17 residues. CDR3 DNA: TGTGCCAGCAGCAAAGGAGGCGCGAGCTCCTATAATTCACCCCTCCACTTT. As protein: CASSKGGASSYNSPLHF.

This chain links TRBV30 with TRBJ2-7, with a weak D call TRBD1 (6 bases). Germline CDR1 reads GTSNPN; CDR2 reads SVGIG (reference sequence). The CDR3 covers 15 residues. Trimming cost V 4 bases and J 3 bases, with 19 bases left between them. This CDR3 reads CAWTLPGTPIYEQYF. Written as DNA, the CDR3 is TGTGCCTGGACCCTCCCGGGGACACCGATCTACGAGCAGTACTTC.

The chain combines TRBV2 with TRBJ2-3; TRBD1 is a possible D gene (7 bases). Trimming took off 3 bases at V and 0 bases at J, with 13 bases between the two ends. The CDR3 contains 16 residues. In germline, CDR1 is SNHLY, CDR2 FYNNEI. CDR3 amino acids: CASSERAGQSTDTQYF. The CDR3 nucleotides are TGTGCCAGCAGTGAGCGTGCGGGACAGAGCACAGATACGCAGTATTTT.

The chain couples TRBV28 to TRBJ1-5; 7 bases match TRBD1. From germline, CDR1 is MDHEN and CDR2 SYDVKM. This CDR3 contains 16 residues. V lost 5 bases and J lost 1; bases outside the gene matches: 8. The CDR3 protein is CASSVTGVGSNQPQHF. As DNA, the CDR3 is TGTGCCAGCAGTGTAACAGGGGTTGGGAGCAATCAGCCCCAGCATTTT.

This chain uses TRBV2 with TRBJ1-5; TRBD1 is a possible D gene (5 bases). This CDR3 is built from 14 residues. V was clipped by 5 bases and J by 6 bases, with 14 bases between them. Germline-derived CDR1 and CDR2 are SNHLY and FYNNEI. The CDR3: CASSLRDPSQPQHF. The CDR3 DNA reads TGTGCCAGCAGTCTGCGGGACCCAAGTCAGCCCCAGCATTTT.

This clone was observed a few times. The rearrangement uses TRBV7-3 and TRBJ2-3; TRBD2 matches at 8 bases. The CDR3 runs to 15 residues. J lost 1 base, V lost 5 bases, and 5 bases had no gene match. Germline V gene sequence: CDR1 SGHTA, CDR2 FQGTGA. Written as DNA, the CDR3 is TGTGCCAGCAGCCCCCGGGGGGGAGGCACAGATACGCAGTATTTT. It encodes CASSPRGGGTDTQYF.

The count of this clone is one. The J gene is TRBJ2-1, the V gene TRBV30, with TRBD1 matching over 7 bases. The germline V gene has CDR1 GTSNPN and CDR2 SVGIG (reference sequence). The CDR3 is 13 residues long. V was pared by 0 bases and J by 4 bases, with 0 bases of the junction left unmatched. The CDR3 sequence is CAWSVGQYNEQFF. Here the CDR3 DNA reads TGTGCCTGGAGTGTGGGACAGTACAATGAGCAGTTCTTC.

V and J are TRBV9 and TRBJ2-2; tentative D call: TRBD1 (6 bases). The CDR3 has 15 residues. The V gene's germline CDR1 is SGDLS and CDR2 YYNGEE. Trimming pared 3 bases from V and 1 base from J, leaving 10 bases between. CDR3 region: CASSEGHLNTGELFF. CDR3 coding DNA: TGTGCCAGCAGCGAGGGACATCTGAACACCGGGGAGCTGTTTTTT. Drawing the rest from reference TRBV9 and TRBJ2-2, the complete variable domain is DSGVTQTPKHLITATGQRVTLRCSPRSGDLSVYWYQQSLDQGLQFLIQYYNGEERAKGNILERFSAQQFPDLHSELNLSSLELGDSALYFCASSEGHLNTGELFFGEGSRLTVL.

V and J are TRBV28 and TRBJ2-6; no firm D call. Germline CDR1 reads MDHEN; CDR2 reads SYDVKM. V lost 11 bases and J lost 0, with 8 bases in between. This CDR3 spans 13 amino acids. CDR3 DNA: TGTGCCGGGCAACGCTCTGGGGCCAACGTCCTGACTTTC. This codes for CAGQRSGANVLTF.

The rearrangement links TRBV2 to TRBJ2-5, with 9 bases matching TRBD2. CDR3 length equals 16 residues. The V segment lost 4 bases and the J segment 5 bases; nucleotides outside the gene matches: 11. CDR1 and CDR2 (germline): SNHLY, FYNNEI. CDR3 sequence (DNA): TGTGCCAGCAGTGTGGATAGCGGGAGATCAGGGGAGACCCAGTACTTC. Translating gives CASSVDSGRSGETQYF. The full variable domain, in which reference TRBV2 and TRBJ2-5 provide the parts outside the CDR3, is EPEVTQTPSHQVTQMGQEVILRCVPISNHLYFYWYRQILGQKVEFLVSFYNNEISEKSEIFDDQFSVERPDGSNFTLKIRSTKLEDSAMYFCASSVDSGRSGETQYFGPGTRLLVL.

V and J are TRBV21-1 and TRBJ1-4; the table's D call, TRBD1, has no DNA check behind it. TRBV21-1 is recorded as a pseudogene. The CDR3 spans 17 residues. The CDR3 loop is CASSKWGLRDRGEKLFF. CDR3 DNA: TGTGCCAGCAGCAAATGGGGCTTGAGGGACAGGGGTGAAAAACTGTTTTTT.